Listed below are T cell receptor beta chains from one sample, sequenced in a study of resident and recirculating memory T cells in vitiligo. Using immunoSEQ multiplex PCR, the repertoire was profiled, and TCRdb retains in-frame clones only, with some absent. Of more than 35,000 clones listed, about 90% are singletons. Material: blood. The receptors here all came from a male donor with vitiligo. CDR3s include the opening cysteine and the closing phenylalanine or tryptophan. A D gene is named only where the DNA matches it firmly. The size entry is marked missing in some rows and otherwise reads once, few, many or a size class.

J gene | D gene | V gene | clone size | CDR3 DNA | CDR3 protein
TRBJ2-1 | TRBD1 | TRBV29-1 | . | TGCAGCGGGGGGCGAGGGGGCGCCTACAATGAGCAGTTCTTC | CSGGRGGAYNEQFF
TRBJ1-2 | TRBD1 | TRBV7-2 | . | TGTGCCAGCAGCCCCCGACAGGGCCATGGCTACACCTTC | CASSPRQGHGYTF
TRBJ1-1 | TRBD1 | TRBV9 | . | TGTGCCAGCAGCTCAGGGGGCTTCGGTGAAGCTTTCTTT | CASSSGGFGEAFF
TRBJ2-1 | TRBD2 | TRBV5-1 | . | TGCGCCAGCAGCTTGGCGTGGGGGGGGCAGTTCTTC | CASSLAWGGQFF
TRBJ2-5 | TRBD1 | TRBV25-1 | . | TGTGCCAGCGTTGACAGGGTGGGGCAAGAGACCCAGTACTTC | CASVDRVGQETQYF
TRBJ2-7 | . | TRBV13 | . | TGTGCCAGCAGCTCCGAGAGCTCGGCCCGCAGAGGGGGTTACGAGCAGTACTTC | CASSSESSARRGGYEQYF
TRBJ1-2 | . | TRBV5-5 | . | TGTGCCAGCAGCTTGGCTAACAGTTACTATGGCTACACCTTC | CASSLANSYYGYTF
TRBJ2-5 | . | TRBV30 | . | TGTGCCTGGACCCGCACAACGGAGACCCAGTACTTC | CAWTRTTETQYF
TRBJ1-2 | . | TRBV2 | once | TGTGCCGGCTACCGGCCGGGGGGGGCCGGTGGCTACACCTTC | CAGYRPGGAGGYTF
TRBJ1-2 | TRBD1 | TRBV9 | . | TGTGCCAGCAGCGTTCTAAGTCCCGGGACAGGAGAATGCGGGTATGGCTACACCTTC | CASSVLSPGTGECGYGYTF
TRBJ1-2 | . | TRBV29-1 | . | TGCAGCGTTGATAAACTATCAGGGGCTTTTGACCTCTCTAACTATGGCTACACCTTC | CSVDKLSGAFDLSNYGYTF
TRBJ2-7 | . | TRBV19 | . | TGTGCCAGTAGTATATGGAGGGGCTTCGCCTACGAGCAGTACTTC | CASSIWRGFAYEQYF
TRBJ1-4 | . | TRBV11-2 | . | TGTGCCAGCAGCTTTGGGCCCTTTAATGAAAAACTGTTTTTT | CASSFGPFNEKLFF
TRBJ2-1 | TRBD2 | TRBV4-3 | few | TGCGCCAGCAGCCAAGAAACGGGGGGCTCCTACAATGAGCAGTTCTTC | CASSQETGGSYNEQFF
TRBJ2-3 | . | TRBV7-7 | . | TGTGCCAGCAGCTTAGGCATACGGGATACGCAGTATTTT | CASSLGIRDTQYF
TRBJ1-6 | TRBD1 | TRBV7-2 | . | TGTGCCAGCAGCCGATCAGGGGGGAATTCACCCCTCCACTTT | CASSRSGGNSPLHF
TRBJ1-2 | TRBD1 | TRBV5-6 | . | TGTGCCAGCAGGCCCGCCTCGGGACAGTACTATGGCTACACCTTC | CASRPASGQYYGYTF
TRBJ1-4 | TRBD1 | TRBV5-1 | . | TGCGCCAGCAGCTTAACAGGGGGTGAAAAACTGTTTTTT | CASSLTGGEKLFF
TRBJ2-7 | . | TRBV4-1 | medium-sized | TGCGCCAGCAGCCACTTTGGGGCGCAACCATACGAGCAGTACTTC | CASSHFGAQPYEQYF
TRBJ2-4 | . | TRBV7-2 | . | TGTGCCAGCAGTCTCGACATAGCCAAAAACATTCAGTACTTC | CASSLDIAKNIQYF
TRBJ2-1 | . | TRBV7-8 | . | TGTGCCAGCAGCCCAGTAGTGACAAGCTCCTACAATGAGCAGTTCTTC | CASSPVVTSSYNEQFF
TRBJ1-2 | . | TRBV30 | . | TGTGCCTGGAGACGACAGACAAACTATGGCTACACCTTC | CAWRRQTNYGYTF
TRBJ2-3 | TRBD1 | TRBV10-3 | . | TGTGCCATCAGGACAGGGGGCGGCACAGATACGCAGTATTTT | CAIRTGGGTDTQYF
TRBJ2-5 | TRBD1 | TRBV4-1 | . | TGCGCCAGCAGCCAAGGGGGACAGGGAGTGGAGACCCAGTACTTC | CASSQGGQGVETQYF
TRBJ2-7 | TRBD1 | TRBV27 | . | TGTGCCAGCAGGAGGAGAAACAGGGGGCTCGACGAGCAGTACTTC | CASRRRNRGLDEQYF
TRBJ2-5 | TRBD1 | TRBV5-1 | few | TGCGCCAGCAGCTTATCCGGGACAGGGGAAGAGACCCAGTACTTC | CASSLSGTGEETQYF
TRBJ2-7 | TRBD1 | TRBV4-3 | . | TGCGCCAGCAGCCAACTTGAACAGGGGTACGAGCAGTACTTC | CASSQLEQGYEQYF